The 28 T cell receptor beta chains presented below share a single source sample, sequenced in a study of blood T cell repertoires in COVID-19. Assay: immunoSEQ multiplex PCR; the TCRdb copy retains only in-frame clones and omits some. The table has about 160,000 clones, over 70% seen once. Sequenced input: PBMCs or T cells enriched from blood (not recorded which). The receptors stem from a woman between 40 and 50 years old with acute COVID-19.

This chain joins TRBV27 and TRBJ1-2; 8 bases are shared with TRBD1. V gave up 5 bases and J gave up 3 bases; unmatched junction bases: 11. CDR3 length equals 16 residues. CDR1 is MNHEY, CDR2 SMNVEV, per germline (reference sequence). The CDR3 here is CASSARARGLDYGYTF. Written as DNA, the CDR3 is TGTGCCAGCAGTGCGAGGGCCAGGGGGCTAGACTATGGCTACACCTTC.

This clone came up a few times. The V gene is TRBV11-2, the J gene TRBJ2-2, with a tentative D call TRBD2 (6 bases). Germline CDR1 is SGHAT and CDR2 is FQNNGV. The CDR3 length is 16 residues. V lost 1 base, J lost 6 bases, and 15 bases lay in between. CDR3 sequence reads: CASSLVRPSVSGELFF. CDR3 nucleotides: TGTGCCAGCAGCTTAGTTCGGCCTAGCGTCTCCGGGGAGCTGTTTTTT.

V and J are TRBV5-8 and TRBJ1-3; D is perhaps TRBD1 (5 bases). CDR1 and CDR2 (germline): SGHTS, YDEGEE. Trimming took off 6 bases at V and 0 bases at J, with 13 bases between the two ends. This CDR3 has 15 amino acids. CDR3 amino acids: CASTLKGISGNTIYF. The CDR3 nucleotides read TGTGCCAGCACCCTTAAGGGGATCTCTGGAAACACCATATATTTT.

The chain couples TRBV15 to TRBJ2-3; 10 positions agree with TRBD2. Germline loops: CDR1 LNHNV, CDR2 YYDKDF (reference sequence). The CDR3 runs 14 residues. The junction had 5 bases not matched to a gene; V was cut back by 9 bases and J by 2 bases. CDR3: CATSGRMYTDTQYF. As DNA, the CDR3 is TGTGCCACTAGCGGGAGGATGTACACAGATACGCAGTATTTT.

The chain joins TRBV5-1 to TRBJ2-1; TRBD2 matches 12 bases. Germline CDR1 SGHRS, CDR2 YFSETQ. The CDR3 has 15 residues. With 4 bases clipped from V and 5 bases from J, the junction kept 4 bases outside the gene matches. The CDR3 DNA follows: TGCGCCAGCAGCCTGGGACTAGCGGGTCACAATGAGCAGTTCTTC. Translation: CASSLGLAGHNEQFF.

The chain employs TRBV3-1 (or the pseudogene TRBV3-2) and TRBJ2-7; D possibly corresponds to TRBD1 (5 bases). CDR1 is LGHDT, CDR2 YNNKEL, per germline (reference sequence). This CDR3 is built from 13 residues. The V end was cut by 2 bases, the J end by 6 bases, with 11 bases between. The CDR3 loop reads CASSQTLGVEQYF. The CDR3 DNA reads as TGTGCCAGCAGCCAAACGTTAGGGGTCGAGCAGTACTTC.

The J gene is TRBJ2-1, the V gene TRBV25-1; TRBD2 agrees at 9 bases. This CDR3 is 15 amino acids long. Germline values: CDR1 MGHDK, CDR2 SYGVNS. The V gene end was trimmed by 2 bases and the J gene end by 3 bases; junction bases not matched to a gene: 2. CDR3 sequence: CASSEAGGSYNEQFF. The CDR3 coding sequence is TGTGCCAGCAGTGAAGCGGGAGGGAGCTACAATGAGCAGTTCTTC.

In its sample, this clone was seen a few times. The chain uses TRBV7-9 and TRBJ2-1, with 7 bases matching TRBD2. Germline CDR1 SEHNR, CDR2 FQNEAQ (reference sequence). The ends lost 3 bases at V and 4 bases at J; junction bases unmatched: 9. The CDR3 extends over 16 amino acids. In DNA, the CDR3 is TGTGCCAGCAGCTTTTTGGCTAGCGGTGGTTACAATGAGCAGTTCTTC. It is translated as CASSFLASGGYNEQFF.

CDR3 loop: CASSLGQGSIKHEQYF. CDR3 DNA sequence: TGTGCCAGCAGCCTCGGACAGGGGTCTATTAAGCACGAGCAGTACTTC. This chain uses TRBV6-6 with TRBJ2-7, with 9 bases fitting TRBD1. V gave up 6 bases and J gave up 5 bases; unmatched junction bases: 14. This CDR3 is 16 amino acids long. Germline V gene lookup returns CDR1 MNHNY and CDR2 SVGAGI (reference sequence).

The V call is TRBV19, the J call TRBJ2-7; 9 nucleotides match TRBD2. Germline-derived CDR1 and CDR2 are LNHDA and SQIVND (reference sequence). There are 14 residues in the CDR3. The ends lost 5 bases at V and 2 bases at J; junction bases unmatched: 4. The CDR3 nucleotides read TGTGCCAGTAGTTTGGCGGGAGGGCCCTACGAGCAGTACTTC. Its protein product is CASSLAGGPYEQYF.

This sequence joins TRBV29-1 and TRBJ1-1; 10 nucleotides match TRBD1. The ends lost 5 bases at V and 1 base at J; junction bases unmatched: 10. Germline-derived CDR1 and CDR2 are SQVTM and ANQGSEA. The CDR3 has 16 amino acids. CDR3 sequence: CSVSGTGEIGNTEAFF. CDR3 bases: TGCAGCGTTTCCGGGACAGGGGAAATTGGGAACACTGAAGCTTTCTTT. Together with reference TRBV29-1 and TRBJ1-1, the CDR3 gives the full variable domain: SAVISQKPSRDICQRGTSLTIQCQVDSQVTMMFWYRQQPGQSLTLIATANQGSEATYESGFVIDKFPISRPNLTFSTLTVSNMSPEDSSIYLCSVSGTGEIGNTEAFFGQGTRLTVV.

In DNA form, the CDR3 reads TGCGCCAGCAGCTCCCCGGACTCCCCCAATGAGCAGTTCTTC. Translated, it gives CASSSPDSPNEQFF. The rearrangement uses TRBV5-1 and TRBJ2-1; possible D gene TRBD2, 5 bases. This CDR3 contains 14 residues. CDR1 is SGHRS, CDR2 YFSETQ, per germline. With 3 bases removed from V and 6 bases from J, the gap between germline ends came to 13 bases.

The chain uses TRBV5-1 and TRBJ1-1; D not certain. V was shortened by 0 bases and J by 4 bases, with 13 bases between the two germline ends. CDR3 length equals 15 residues. Germline values: CDR1 SGHRS, CDR2 YFSETQ. The chain's CDR3 is CASSLDQAGLTEAFF. CDR3 bases: TGCGCCAGCAGCTTGGACCAGGCTGGGCTCACTGAAGCTTTCTTT.

V and J are TRBV5-1 and TRBJ2-1; weak D call: TRBD2 (6 bases). The V end was cut by 7 bases, the J end by 9 bases, with 17 bases between. This CDR3 contains 13 residues. CDR1 and CDR2 from the germline V gene are SGHRS and YFSETQ. The CDR3 DNA reads as TGCGCCAGCGGGGGGACTGCTCTGTCTGAGCAGTTCTTC. This sequence encodes CASGGTALSEQFF.

The chain has TRBV27 and TRBJ2-1, with 11 bases aligning to TRBD2. V dropped 6 bases and J dropped 6; count of bases not matched to a gene: 7. Per germline, CDR1 MNHEY and CDR2 SMNVEV (reference sequence). The CDR3 spans 15 residues. In DNA, the CDR3 is TGTGCCAGCAGGTTTCTAGCGGGAGGTCTCAATGAGCAGTTCTTC. The encoded protein is CASRFLAGGLNEQFF.

This chain connects TRBV29-1 to TRBJ2-1, with D possibly matching TRBD2 (6 bases). This CDR3 has 14 residues. V shed 6 bases and J shed 0 bases, with 12 bases lying between them. CDR1 and CDR2 from the germline V gene are SQVTM and ANQGSEA. The CDR3 nucleotides are TGCAGCGTCATTGGGGGGAGCTCCTACAATGAGCAGTTCTTC. It yields the protein CSVIGGSSYNEQFF.

The chain employs TRBV6-5 and TRBJ2-1; tentative D call: TRBD2 (5 bases). There are 14 residues in the CDR3. The V gene's germline CDR1 is MNHEY and CDR2 SVGAGI. V was clipped by 0 bases and J by 5 bases, with 8 bases between them. The CDR3 here is CASSYSPADNEQFF. The CDR3 DNA follows: TGTGCCAGCAGTTACTCCCCAGCGGACAATGAGCAGTTCTTC.

Concerning this clone itself: Relative to the germline gene, one junction end is altered; a read error may explain this. This chain joins TRBV6-1 and TRBJ2-2, with TRBD2 matching over 10 bases. Germline V CDR1 and CDR2: MNHNS, SASEGT. The CDR3 runs to 16 residues. CDR3 nucleotide sequence: TGTGCCGGCAGTGAAGATGGCCTAGCGGGAGCAGGGGAGCTGTTTTTT. This sequence encodes CAGSEDGLAGAGELFF.

The chain carries TRBV19 and TRBJ1-2; D is uncertain. Deletions cut 3 bases from V and 0 bases from J, with 8 bases between. Germline V gene sequence: CDR1 LNHDA, CDR2 SQIVND (reference sequence). This CDR3 has 14 amino acids. CDR3 DNA sequence: TGTGCCAGTAGTATGACTCGCCCTAACTATGGCTACACCTTC. Translating gives CASSMTRPNYGYTF.

This chain joins TRBV7-8 and TRBJ1-2, with 11 bases matching TRBD1. The CDR3 is made up of 17 amino acids. Trimming took 5 bases from V and 1 from J; bases not matched to a gene: 9. The germline V gene has CDR1 SGHVS and CDR2 FQNEAQ. The CDR3 region has the DNA TGTGCCAGCAGCGAGGGGACAGGGGGGTACCTTAACTATGGCTACACCTTC. Amino acids: CASSEGTGGYLNYGYTF.

This chain connects TRBV14 to TRBJ2-7, with 11 bases lining up with TRBD1. The trim removed 4 bases at V and 6 bases at J, leaving 11 bases unmatched. This CDR3 has 16 residues. The germline gives CDR1 SGHDN, CDR2 FVKESK. The CDR3 DNA reads TGTGCCAGCAGCCGTCCCGGGACAGGGGGTTCGGGCGAGCAGTACTTC. It encodes CASSRPGTGGSGEQYF.

The rearrangement uses TRBV27 and TRBJ1-1; D gene uncertain. From germline, CDR1 is MNHEY and CDR2 SMNVEV (reference sequence). The V end was cut by 6 bases, the J end by 6 bases, with 14 bases between. The CDR3 extends over 13 amino acids. CDR3 protein: CASSSLLSSEAFF. CDR3 DNA sequence: TGTGCCAGCAGCTCTTTGTTGTCTTCTGAAGCTTTCTTT.

The chain has TRBV3-1 (or the pseudogene TRBV3-2) and TRBJ2-4; D unresolved. Trimming cost V 0 bases and J 0 bases, with 6 bases left between them. CDR1 is LGHDT and CDR2 is YNNKEL in the germline V gene (reference sequence). The CDR3 runs to 15 residues. The CDR3 loop reads CASSQDRLAKNIQYF. The CDR3 nucleotides read TGTGCCAGCAGCCAAGATAGACTAGCCAAAAACATTCAGTACTTC.

The chain is built from TRBV4-2 and TRBJ2-3; 8 bases are a match to TRBD2. V shed 0 bases, J shed 4 bases, and the junction held 3 bases outside the gene matches. CDR3 length: 15 residues. Germline CDR1 LGHNA, CDR2 YNFKEQ. The CDR3 reads CASSQDLAGSDTQYF. CDR3 DNA: TGTGCCAGCAGCCAAGACCTAGCGGGTTCAGATACGCAGTATTTT.

The chain links TRBV6-5 to TRBJ2-5, with D perhaps TRBD2 (5 bases). Germline CDR1 and CDR2: MNHEY and SVGAGI. Trimming stripped 4 bases from V and 0 bases from J, with 12 bases between. The CDR3 totals 15 residues. Here the CDR3 reads CASSSLRAYQETQYF. The CDR3 nucleotides read TGTGCCAGCAGTTCGTTGCGGGCATACCAAGAGACCCAGTACTTC.

V and J are TRBV5-1 and TRBJ1-3, with no clear D. This CDR3 region has 14 residues. Trimming took off 1 base at V and 2 bases at J, with 7 bases between the two ends. CDR1 SGHRS and CDR2 YFSETQ come from the germline V gene. The chain's CDR3 is CASSLTVTGNTIYF. The CDR3 DNA reads TGCGCCAGCAGCTTGACGGTAACTGGAAACACCATATATTTT. Combining the CDR3 with reference TRBV5-1 and TRBJ1-3 gives the whole variable domain KAGVTQTPRYLIKTRGQQVTLSCSPISGHRSVSWYQQTPGQGLQFLFEYFSETQRNKGNFPGRFSGRQFSNSRSEMNVSTLELGDSALYLCASSLTVTGNTIYFGEGSWLTVV.

V gene TRBV29-1 combines with J gene TRBJ2-1; 7 bases fit TRBD2. V dropped 4 bases and J dropped 0; count of bases not matched to a gene: 12. From germline, CDR1 is SQVTM and CDR2 ANQGSEA. The CDR3 has 17 amino acids. The CDR3 here is CSVVASSSGVSYNEQFF. The CDR3 DNA sequence: TGCAGCGTTGTGGCCTCCTCTAGCGGAGTCTCCTACAATGAGCAGTTCTTC.

The chain couples TRBV5-4 to TRBJ2-5; TRBD2 agrees at 13 bases. CDR1 and CDR2 from the germline V gene are SGHNT and YYREEE (reference sequence). This CDR3 is built from 17 residues. With 3 bases clipped from V and 5 bases from J, the junction kept 10 bases outside the gene matches. The CDR3 DNA reads as TGTGCCAGCAGCTCAGGGACTAGCGGGGCCATTGTGGAGACCCAGTACTTC. It encodes CASSSGTSGAIVETQYF.